This entry features one T cell receptor beta chain sequence. Its antigen is still unknown. This specimen includes other DNA sequences encoding the same CDR3. This entry is derived from a study of chemoradiotherapy in HPV16-positive cancers. Study background: Candidate HPV-specific T-cell clones and common TCR motifs came from functional assays in two HPV16-positive patients. Study outcomes and limitations: For HPV16-positive patients, expanding HPV-responsive T cells associated with longer recurrence-free survival.

Libraries were prepared by immunoSEQ multiplex PCR; TCRdb keeps only in-frame clonotypes and omits some of them. The sample holds some 17,000 clones, under 90% seen once. Per the germline V gene, CDR1 is SGHRS and CDR2 is YFSETQ. This CDR3 comprises 15 residues. With 2 bases clipped from V and 9 bases from J, the junction kept 9 bases outside the gene matches. The sample consisted of blood, taken from a patient who underwent chemoradiotherapy. The clonotype comes from a human donor with HPV-associated anogenital cancer. The chain combines TRBV5-1 with TRBJ2-2; 8 bases map to TRBD2. The CDR3 bases are TGCGCCAGCAGCTTTGTTACCAGCGGGAGCAGGGAGCTGTTTTTT. It encodes CASSFVTSGSRELFF.